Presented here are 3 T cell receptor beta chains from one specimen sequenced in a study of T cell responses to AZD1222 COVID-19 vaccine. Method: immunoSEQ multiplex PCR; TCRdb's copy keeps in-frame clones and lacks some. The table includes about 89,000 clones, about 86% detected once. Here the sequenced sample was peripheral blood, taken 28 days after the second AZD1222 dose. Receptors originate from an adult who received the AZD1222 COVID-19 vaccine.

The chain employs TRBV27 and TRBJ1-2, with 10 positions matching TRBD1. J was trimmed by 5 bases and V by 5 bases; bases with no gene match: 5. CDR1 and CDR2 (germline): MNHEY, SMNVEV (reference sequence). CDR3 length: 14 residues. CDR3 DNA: TGTGCCAGCAGTATCAGACAGGGGGCATATGGCTACACCTTC. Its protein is CASSIRQGAYGYTF.

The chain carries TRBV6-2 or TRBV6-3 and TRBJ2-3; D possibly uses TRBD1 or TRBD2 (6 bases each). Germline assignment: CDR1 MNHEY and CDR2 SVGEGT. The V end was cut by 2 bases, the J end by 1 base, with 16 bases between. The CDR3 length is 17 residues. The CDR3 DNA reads TGTGCCAGCAGTTACCCTAGCGTCCCAGGGGGCACAGATACGCAGTATTTT. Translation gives CASSYPSVPGGTDTQYF.

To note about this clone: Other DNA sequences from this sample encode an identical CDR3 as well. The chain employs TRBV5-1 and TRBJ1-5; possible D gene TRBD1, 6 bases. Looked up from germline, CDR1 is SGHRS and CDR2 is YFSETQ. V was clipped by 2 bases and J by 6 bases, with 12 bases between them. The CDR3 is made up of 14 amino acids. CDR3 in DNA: TGCGCCAGCAGCTTACAGGGCGCGGGTCAGCCCCAGCATTTT. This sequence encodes CASSLQGAGQPQHF.